This record concerns one TCR beta chain sequence. The data are from a study of blood T cell repertoires in COVID-19. In the study overall: Some COVID-19 samples were acute and others convalescent; all came from the United States, Italy and Spain. The cDNA or gDNA used as material had been derived from T cells, B-cell-depleted T cells, or PBMCs.

The CDR3 length is 16 residues. V lost 0 bases, J lost 4 bases, and 16 bases lay in between. Germline CDR1 SGHRS, CDR2 YFSETQ. The protocol was immunoSEQ multiplex PCR, while the TCRdb copy is restricted to in-frame clones and leaves out a portion. This sample has approximately 260,000 clones, with roughly 82% found just once. The clonotype comes from a woman older than 75 with active or convalescent COVID-19. The chain has TRBV5-1 and TRBJ1-1; D may be TRBD1 (5 bases). Material: peripheral blood. The CDR3 coding sequence is TGCGCCAGCAGCTTGGGCTTCTTAGGGGCTAGCACTGAAGCTTTCTTT. It encodes CASSLGFLGASTEAFF. The full variable domain, completed using reference TRBV5-1 and TRBJ1-1, is KAGVTQTPRYLIKTRGQQVTLSCSPISGHRSVSWYQQTPGQGLQFLFEYFSETQRNKGNFPGRFSGRQFSNSRSEMNVSTLELGDSALYLCASSLGFLGASTEAFFGQGTRLTVV.